The entry below describes one T cell receptor beta chain. Its antigen is currently unknown. One junction end does not reproduce the germline sequence, and a read error may be involved. TCRdb processed the RT-PCR reads anew with MiXCR; each CDR3 protein has one entry. The sample comprises 710,000 or so distinct CDR3 sequences, approximately 14% of which are singletons, and 11% rests with the top ten. The data originate from a study of response to subunit inactivated influenza vaccine. Overall study results and limits: Few additional T cells are recruited per seasonal influenza vaccination, authors suggested.

The sequencing used PBMCs from blood, collected less than 13 days after vaccination. This clonotype was sampled from a man aged 50 or older who received an inactivated influenza vaccine.

The CDR3: CASSQGLYFAGTEAFF. The CDR3 region has the DNA TGTGCTAGCAGCCAAGGGTTGTACTTTGCAGGCACTGAAGCTTTCTTT. The V call is TRBV4-2, the J call TRBJ1-1, with D unclear. The CDR3 length is 16 residues. Germline loops: CDR1 LGHNA, CDR2 YNFKEQ.